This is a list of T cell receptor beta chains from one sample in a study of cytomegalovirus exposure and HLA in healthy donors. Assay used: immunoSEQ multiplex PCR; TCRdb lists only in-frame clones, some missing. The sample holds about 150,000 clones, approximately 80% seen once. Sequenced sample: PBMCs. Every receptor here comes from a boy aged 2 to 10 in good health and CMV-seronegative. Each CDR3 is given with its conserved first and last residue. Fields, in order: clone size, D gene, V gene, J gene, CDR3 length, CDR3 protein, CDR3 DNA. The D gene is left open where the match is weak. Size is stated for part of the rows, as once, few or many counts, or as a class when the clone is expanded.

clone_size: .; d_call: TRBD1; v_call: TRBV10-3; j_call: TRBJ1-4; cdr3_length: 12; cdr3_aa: CATRDRHEKLFF; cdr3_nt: TGTGCCACCCGGGACAGGCATGAAAAACTGTTTTTT
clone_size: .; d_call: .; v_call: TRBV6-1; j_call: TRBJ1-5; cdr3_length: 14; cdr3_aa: CASSLISGNQPQHF; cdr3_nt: TGTGCCAGCAGTCTAATAAGCGGCAATCAGCCCCAGCATTTT
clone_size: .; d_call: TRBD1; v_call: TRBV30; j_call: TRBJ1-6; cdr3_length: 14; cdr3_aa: CAWSSGTAASPLHF; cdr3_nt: TGTGCCTGGAGTTCCGGGACAGCCGCTTCACCCCTCCACTTT
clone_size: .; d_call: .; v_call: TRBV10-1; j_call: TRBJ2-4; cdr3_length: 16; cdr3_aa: CASSESSGGDKNIQYF; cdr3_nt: TGCGCCAGCAGTGAGTCATCCGGGGGTGACAAAAACATTCAGTACTTC
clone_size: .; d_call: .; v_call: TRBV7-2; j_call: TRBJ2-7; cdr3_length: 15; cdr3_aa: CASSTTGSSSYEQYF; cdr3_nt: TGTGCCAGCAGCACCACAGGGAGCTCCTCCTACGAGCAGTACTTC
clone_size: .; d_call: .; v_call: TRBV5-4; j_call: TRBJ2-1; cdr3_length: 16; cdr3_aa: CASSQDNSGGYNEQFF; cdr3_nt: TGTGCCAGCAGCCAAGATAATTCTGGAGGCTACAATGAGCAGTTCTTC
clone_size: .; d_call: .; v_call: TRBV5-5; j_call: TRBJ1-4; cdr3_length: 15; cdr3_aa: CASSPGGETNEKLFF; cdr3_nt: TGTGCCAGCAGCCCGGGGGGGGAAACTAATGAAAAACTGTTTTTT
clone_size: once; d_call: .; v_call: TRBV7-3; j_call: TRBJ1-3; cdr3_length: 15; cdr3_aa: CASSLGQGTGNTIYF; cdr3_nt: TGTGCCAGCAGCTTAGGGCAGGGGACTGGAAACACCATATATTTT
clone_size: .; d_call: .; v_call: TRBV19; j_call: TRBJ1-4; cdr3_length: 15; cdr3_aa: CASPPAGGGDEKLFF; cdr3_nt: TGTGCCAGCCCCCCGGCGGGGGGCGGGGATGAAAAACTGTTTTTT
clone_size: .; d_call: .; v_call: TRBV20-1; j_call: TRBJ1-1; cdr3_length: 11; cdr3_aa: CRGTRNPEAFF; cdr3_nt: TGCAGGGGGACAAGGAACCCCGAAGCTTTCTTT
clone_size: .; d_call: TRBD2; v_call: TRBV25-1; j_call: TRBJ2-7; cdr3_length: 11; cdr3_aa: CATLAAYEQYF; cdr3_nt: TGTGCAACACTAGCGGCCTACGAGCAGTACTTC
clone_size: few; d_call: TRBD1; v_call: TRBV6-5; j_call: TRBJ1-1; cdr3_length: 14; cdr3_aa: CASSLGTGNTEAFF; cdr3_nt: TGTGCCAGCAGTCTCGGGACAGGGAACACTGAAGCTTTCTTT
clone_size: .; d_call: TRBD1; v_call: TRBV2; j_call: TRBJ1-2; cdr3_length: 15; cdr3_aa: CASSERQGGPYGYTF; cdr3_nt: TGTGCCAGCAGTGAAAGGCAGGGGGGACCCTATGGCTACACCTTC
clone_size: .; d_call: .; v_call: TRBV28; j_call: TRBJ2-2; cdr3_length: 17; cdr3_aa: CASSSAGLHRLTGELFF; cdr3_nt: TGTGCCAGCAGTTCCGCAGGCCTACATCGTCTCACCGGGGAGCTGTTTTTT
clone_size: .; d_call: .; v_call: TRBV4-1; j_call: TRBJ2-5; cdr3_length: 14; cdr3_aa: CASSQAGSKETQYF; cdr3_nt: TGCGCCAGCAGCCAGGCAGGTTCCAAAGAGACCCAGTACTTC
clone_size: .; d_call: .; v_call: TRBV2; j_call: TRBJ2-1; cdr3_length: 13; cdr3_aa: CASSDPVYNEQFF; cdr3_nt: TGTGCCAGCAGTGACCCCGTTTACAATGAGCAGTTCTTC
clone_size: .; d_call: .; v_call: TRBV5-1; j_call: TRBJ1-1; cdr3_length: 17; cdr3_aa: CASSCRGRDKVCTEAFF; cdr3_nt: TGCGCCAGCAGCTGTCGGGGCCGGGACAAGGTTTGCACTGAAGCTTTCTTT
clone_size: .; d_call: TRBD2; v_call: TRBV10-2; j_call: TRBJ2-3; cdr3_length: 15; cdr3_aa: CASSRLAGYTDTQYF; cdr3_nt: TGCGCCAGCAGTCGACTAGCGGGATACACAGATACGCAGTATTTT
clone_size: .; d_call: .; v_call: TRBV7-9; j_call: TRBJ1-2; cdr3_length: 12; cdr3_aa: CSSSLPRLSYTF; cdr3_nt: TGTTCCAGCAGCCTACCCCGGTTATCCTACACCTTC
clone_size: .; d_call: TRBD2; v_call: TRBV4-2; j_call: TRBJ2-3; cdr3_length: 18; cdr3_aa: CASSQDIGRASGGDTQYF; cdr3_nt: TGTGCCAGCAGCCAAGACATTGGCCGGGCTAGCGGGGGGGATACGCAGTATTTT
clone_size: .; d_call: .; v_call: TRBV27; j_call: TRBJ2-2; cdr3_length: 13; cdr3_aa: CASKAGITGELFF; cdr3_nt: TGTGCCAGCAAGGCAGGGATCACCGGGGAGCTGTTTTTT
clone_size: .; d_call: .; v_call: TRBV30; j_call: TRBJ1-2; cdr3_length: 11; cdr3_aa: CAWRYDGQWLF; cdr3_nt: TGTGCCTGGAGGTACGACGGACAGTGGCTGTTC
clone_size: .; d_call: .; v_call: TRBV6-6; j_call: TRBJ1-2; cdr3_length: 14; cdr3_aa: CASSVRPNNYGYTF; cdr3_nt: TGTGCCAGCAGTGTCAGGCCAAATAACTATGGCTACACCTTC
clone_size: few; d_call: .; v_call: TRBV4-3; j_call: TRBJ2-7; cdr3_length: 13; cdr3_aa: CASSQGQGTEQYF; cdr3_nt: TGCGCCAGCAGCCAAGGCCAGGGGACCGAGCAGTACTTC
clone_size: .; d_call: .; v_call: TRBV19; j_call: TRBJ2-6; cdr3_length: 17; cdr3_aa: CASSIPKGQAGANVLTF; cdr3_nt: TGTGCCAGTAGTATTCCGAAGGGGCAGGCTGGGGCCAACGTCCTGACTTTC
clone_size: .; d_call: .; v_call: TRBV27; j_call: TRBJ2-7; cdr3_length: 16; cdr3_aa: CASSLFERPATSEQYF; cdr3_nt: TGTGCCAGCAGTTTATTCGAGCGACCCGCTACCAGCGAGCAGTACTTC
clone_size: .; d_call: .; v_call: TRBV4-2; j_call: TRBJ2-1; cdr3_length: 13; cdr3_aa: CASSQALAGEQFF; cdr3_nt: TGTGCCAGCAGCCAGGCGCTAGCCGGTGAGCAGTTCTTC
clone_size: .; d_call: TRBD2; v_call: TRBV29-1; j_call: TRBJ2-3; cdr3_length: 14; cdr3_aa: CSVGAGVNTDTQYF; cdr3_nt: TGCAGCGTTGGGGCGGGGGTCAACACAGATACGCAGTATTTT
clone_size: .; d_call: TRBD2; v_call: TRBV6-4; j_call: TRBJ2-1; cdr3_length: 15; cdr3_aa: CASSDAGLAGIQQFF; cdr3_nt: TGTGCCAGCAGTGACGCCGGACTAGCGGGAATACAACAGTTCTTC
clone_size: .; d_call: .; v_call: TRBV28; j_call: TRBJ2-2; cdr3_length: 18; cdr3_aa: CAGQKDTAGTGNTGELFF; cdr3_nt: TGTGCCGGGCAAAAAGATACGGCGGGGACTGGAAACACCGGGGAGCTGTTTTTT
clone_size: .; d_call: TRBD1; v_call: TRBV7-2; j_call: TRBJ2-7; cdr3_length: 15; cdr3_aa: CASSENQGVLYEQYF; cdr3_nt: TGTGCCAGCAGCGAGAATCAGGGGGTTCTCTACGAGCAGTACTTC
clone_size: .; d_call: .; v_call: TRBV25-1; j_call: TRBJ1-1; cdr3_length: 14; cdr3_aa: CASSESPVKTEAFF; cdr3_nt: TGTGCCAGCAGTGAATCCCCGGTGAAAACTGAAGCTTTCTTT
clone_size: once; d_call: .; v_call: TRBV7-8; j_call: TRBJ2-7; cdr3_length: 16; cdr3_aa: CASSLVPSRTPHEQYF; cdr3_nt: TGTGCCAGCAGCTTAGTCCCTAGCAGGACCCCCCACGAGCAGTACTTC
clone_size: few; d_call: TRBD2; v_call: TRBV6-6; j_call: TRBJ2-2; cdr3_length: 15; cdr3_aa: CASRPSGRTAGELFF; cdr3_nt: TGTGCCAGCAGGCCTAGCGGGAGAACGGCCGGGGAGCTGTTTTTT
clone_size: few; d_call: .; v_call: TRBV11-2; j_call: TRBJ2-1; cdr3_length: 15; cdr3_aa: CASSLSGGVNNEQFF; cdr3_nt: TGTGCCAGCAGCTTATCCGGCGGGGTGAACAATGAGCAGTTCTTC
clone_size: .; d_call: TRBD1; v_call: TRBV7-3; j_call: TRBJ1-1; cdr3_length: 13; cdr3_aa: CASSRPGQGEAFF; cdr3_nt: TGTGCCAGCAGCCGGCCGGGACAGGGGGAAGCTTTCTTT
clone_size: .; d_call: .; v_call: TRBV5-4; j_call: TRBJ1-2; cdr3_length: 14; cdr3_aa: CASSLGRVASGYTF; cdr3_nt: TGTGCCAGCAGCTTGGGTCGAGTCGCTTCGGGCTACACCTTC